This T cell receptor (beta chain) derives from a study of cytomegalovirus exposure and HLA in healthy donors. About the study: Of the donors genotyped, about 390 in all, around 77% fell in the Caucasian-associated ancestry cluster. The study, taken as a whole, reports: A few CMV-associated chains were confirmed in vitro to be specific for CMV antigens.

Germline CDR1 reads SNHLY; CDR2 reads FYNNEI. The CDR3 sequence is 10 residues long. The V end lost 8 bases, the J end lost 7 bases, and 8 bases lay between the germline ends. Vbeta (60) and Jbeta (13) primers were used in the PCR. Data came from immunoSEQ multiplex PCR; TCRdb stores just in-frame clones and leaves some out. The table has more than 150,000 clones, over 75% seen once. On this clone: Its target is not known.

This clonotype originated in a girl in the first two years of life in good health and CMV-seronegative. The sequenced material came from PBMCs. V and J are TRBV2 and TRBJ1-1; perhaps TRBD1 as D (6 bases). CDR3 residues: CASPRGEAFF. CDR3 sequence (DNA): TGTGCCAGCCCCAGGGGTGAAGCTTTCTTT.